These T cell receptor beta chains were read from a single sample in a study of CD8 T cells in Susac syndrome. TCRdb recomputed calls from the immunoSEQ multiplex PCR reads with MiXCR, one row per CDR3 protein. This repertoire shows some 120,000 distinct CDR3 sequences, 85% to 95% found once; its top ten account for around 0.12%. Sequencing used CD8+ T cells from PBMCs. The receptors shown here come from a human donor in good health. Both conserved end residues are part of each CDR3. The order of the fields is D gene, clone size, V gene, J gene, CDR3 DNA, CDR3 protein. D genes are given only for firm matches. Not all rows give a size; the values are once, few, many and, for expanded clones, a class.

>-|few|TRBV7-2|TRBJ2-6
TGTGCCAGCAGCAACTCTGGGGCCAACGTCCTGACTTTC
CASSNSGANVLTF
>TRBD1|-|TRBV7-9|TRBJ2-7
TGTGCCAGCAGCTTCACAGGGGTCTACGAGCAGTACTTC
CASSFTGVYEQYF
>-|-|TRBV2|TRBJ2-1
TGTGCCAGCAGTGAAGCTCCAGGGAGCTCCTACAATGAGCAGTTCTTC
CASSEAPGSSYNEQFF
>-|-|TRBV27|TRBJ2-2
TGTGCCAGCAGTTTAAAGCCAGCGAACACCGGGGAGCTGTTTTTT
CASSLKPANTGELFF
>-|-|TRBV30|TRBJ2-3
TGTGCCTGGAGTGTAAGGGGGGATACGCAGTATTTT
CAWSVRGDTQYF
>TRBD1|-|TRBV9|TRBJ1-2
TGTGCCAGCAGCGAGGGGGACAGGTCTAACTATGGCTACACCTTC
CASSEGDRSNYGYTF
>-|-|TRBV15|TRBJ1-1
TGTGCCACCAGCAGAGACAGATTGAACACTGAAGCTTTCTTT
CATSRDRLNTEAFF
>TRBD2|-|TRBV12-3/TRBV12-4|TRBJ2-1
TGTGCCAGCAGTCCGGGACTAGCTTCTGCCTACAATGAGCAGTTCTTC
CASSPGLASAYNEQFF
>-|-|TRBV19|TRBJ2-5
TGTGCCAGTAGTACCCAGACCGGGTACCAAGAGACCCAGTACTTC
CASSTQTGYQETQYF
>-|-|TRBV5-6|TRBJ2-7
TGTGCCAGCAGCTATGAATCCAGGATCCACGAGCAGTACTTC
CASSYESRIHEQYF
>TRBD1|-|TRBV4-3|TRBJ2-7
TGCGCCAGCAGCCAAGGAGGGGGCGGGGAGCAGTACTTC
CASSQGGGGEQYF
>-|-|TRBV6-4|TRBJ2-1
TGTGCCAACAGTGACGACAGCTCCTACAATGAGCAGTTCTTC
CANSDDSSYNEQFF
>TRBD2|-|TRBV10-2|TRBJ2-5
TGCGCCAGCAGGAGGACTAGCGGGGAGACCCAGTACTTC
CASRRTSGETQYF
>-|-|TRBV6-2/TRBV6-3|TRBJ2-1
TGTGCCAGCAGCTATACCCCAGTTGTCCTCAATGAGCAGTTCTTC
CASSYTPVVLNEQFF
>-|-|TRBV7-2|TRBJ1-3
TGTGCCAGCAGCTTAGTAGGGAGCTCTGGAAACACCATATATTTT
CASSLVGSSGNTIYF
>-|-|TRBV23-1|TRBJ1-2
TGCGCCAGTTTGGGCTCGGGGCGCCTGGGCTATGGCTACACCTTC
CASLGSGRLGYGYTF
>-|once|TRBV4-3|TRBJ2-6
TGCGCCAGCAGCCGAGAGGGTTCGTCTGGGGCCAACGTCCTGACTTTC
CASSREGSSGANVLTF
>-|-|TRBV6-2/TRBV6-3|TRBJ2-1
TGTGCCAGCAGTACGCCTACCTACAATGAGCAGTTCTTC
CASSTPTYNEQFF
>-|-|TRBV6-5|TRBJ2-5
TGTGCCAGCAGTTACTCGGAGGGAGACTTAGGGGGACGTAACAAACAAGAGACCCAGTACTTC
CASSYSEGDLGGRNKQETQYF
>-|-|TRBV11-2|TRBJ1-3
TGTGCCAGCAGCTTAAACGGAATGAACTCTGGAAACACCATATATTTT
CASSLNGMNSGNTIYF
>TRBD2|few|TRBV27|TRBJ2-7
TGTGCCAGCAGTCCGCGATTTAGCGGGAGTAACGAGCAGTACTTC
CASSPRFSGSNEQYF
>TRBD1|-|TRBV7-2|TRBJ2-5
TGTGCCAGCAGCTTAGGCGGGACAGGGGGAGAGACCCAGTACTTC
CASSLGGTGGETQYF
>-|-|TRBV6-2/TRBV6-3|TRBJ2-1
TGTGCCAGCAGTTACGGGGGCAACAATGAGCAGTTCTTC
CASSYGGNNEQFF
>-|once|TRBV20-1|TRBJ1-1
TGCAGTGCTAGAGACGACAGACCGAACACTGAAGCTTTCTTT
CSARDDRPNTEAFF
>TRBD1|once|TRBV20-1|TRBJ1-2
TGCAGTGCTAGGACAGGGGGGAACTATGGCTACACCTTC
CSARTGGNYGYTF
>-|few|TRBV29-1|TRBJ1-5
TGCAGCGTTAAAAAGGGTCGCAATCAGCCCCAGCATTTT
CSVKKGRNQPQHF
>-|-|TRBV5-6|TRBJ2-4
TGTGCCAGCAGCCCTCCGTCTCGGGTTGGCATTCAGTACTTC
CASSPPSRVGIQYF
>TRBD1|-|TRBV6-5|TRBJ1-1
TGTGCCAGCAGGACAGGGGGGGCGCGAACTGAAGCTTTCTTT
CASRTGGARTEAFF
>-|once|TRBV4-3|TRBJ1-4
TGCGCCAGCAGCCAAGAAGCCCGCGGACAGCCTCGTCTTAATGAAAAACTGTTTTTT
CASSQEARGQPRLNEKLFF
>-|-|TRBV7-8|TRBJ1-2
TGTGCCAGCAGCCTAAGACCCCAACCCGGCAGCTATGGCTACACCTTC
CASSLRPQPGSYGYTF
>TRBD2|-|TRBV6-6|TRBJ2-3
TGTGCCAGCAGTCCGATCGGCGGGAGGGCAGGAGATACGCAGTATTTT
CASSPIGGRAGDTQYF
>TRBD1|-|TRBV7-3|TRBJ2-2
TGTGCCAGCAGCTTAAGCAGGGGGCCGAGCACCGGGGAGCTGTTTTTT
CASSLSRGPSTGELFF
>TRBD1|-|TRBV29-1|TRBJ2-1
TGCAGCGTTTCAGGACAGGGTAGCTACAATGAGCAGTTCTTC
CSVSGQGSYNEQFF
>-|-|TRBV11-2|TRBJ2-3
TGTGCCAGCAGCTTAGGGATGGGGGATACGCAGTATTTT
CASSLGMGDTQYF
>-|-|TRBV5-1|TRBJ1-1
TGCGCCAGCAGCTCAGGGGTGGCGAACACTGAAGCTTTCTTT
CASSSGVANTEAFF
>-|few|TRBV7-6|TRBJ1-5
TGTGCCAGCAGCTTAGGCGGGATTCAGCCCCAGCATTTT
CASSLGGIQPQHF
>-|-|TRBV7-2|TRBJ2-7
TGTGCCAGCAGCTTAGTCAGGGGCCTCTCCTACGAGCAGTACTTC
CASSLVRGLSYEQYF
>-|-|TRBV3-1|TRBJ2-5
TGTGCCAGCAGCCCTCGGCTAGCCTCCCAAGAGACCCAGTACTTC
CASSPRLASQETQYF
>-|-|TRBV5-5|TRBJ2-2
TGTGCCAGCAGCCCGGACGTCGCGAACACCGGGGAGCTGTTTTTT
CASSPDVANTGELFF
>TRBD2|-|TRBV5-4|TRBJ2-5
TGTGCCAGCAGCCCGGGCGGAGCGGGAGGCCCCGAAGAGACCCAGTACTTC
CASSPGGAGGPEETQYF
>TRBD2|-|TRBV7-3|TRBJ2-5
TGTGCCAGCAGCCCTTCGCGGGGGGGCCGAGAGACCCAGTACTTC
CASSPSRGGRETQYF
>-|-|TRBV5-4|TRBJ2-3
TGTGCCAGCAGCTTCTTTGGAGTCGGAGACGTATATACGCAGTATTTT
CASSFFGVGDVYTQYF
>-|-|TRBV9|TRBJ2-1
TGTGCCAGCAGCGTAGCTCAGGATCCCTACAATGAGCAGTTCTTC
CASSVAQDPYNEQFF
>TRBD2|-|TRBV19|TRBJ2-2
TGTGCCATTGATAGCGGGGGGACGAACACCGGGGAGCTGTTTTTT
CAIDSGGTNTGELFF
>-|-|TRBV6-2/TRBV6-3|TRBJ1-2
TGTGCCAGCAGTTACGCCGGGGCCCACTATGGCTACACCTTC
CASSYAGAHYGYTF
>-|-|TRBV9|TRBJ2-3
TGTGCCAGCAGCGCCCTCTGGGGGGGCCTAAATACGCAGTATTTT
CASSALWGGLNTQYF